One and the same sample provided the 20 T cell receptor beta chains below, sequenced in a study of molecular identifiers for immune sequencing clone quantification. TCRdb re-derived calls from the PCR reads in MiXCR, one entry per CDR3 protein. This table holds just under 65,000 distinct CDR3 sequences, 19% found once. Sequencing used naive CD8+ T cells from blood, with Jurkat cell RNA spiked in. Subset indicated: FACS-sorted CD8+CD4-CCR7+CD45RA+ naive T cells. The receptors here all came from a human donor in good health. Some libraries in this study had Jurkat cell RNA spiked in.

This clonotype was seen repeatedly, ten times or more. This sequence joins TRBV27 and TRBJ2-7; 9 positions match TRBD2. The CDR3 is made up of 14 amino acids. V lost 5 bases and J lost 2; bases outside the gene matches: 4. Germline V gene sequence: CDR1 MNHEY, CDR2 SMNVEV (reference sequence). The CDR3 coding sequence is TGTGCCAGCAGTCTAGCGGGGTTAACCTACGAGCAGTACTTC. Translated, it gives CASSLAGLTYEQYF.

For this clonotype: This may be a read error, as it is one base from a much larger clone. The chain uses TRBV19 and TRBJ2-5; 7 positions agree with TRBD1. From germline, CDR1 is LNHDA and CDR2 SQIVND (reference sequence). The CDR3 length is 15 residues. CDR3 protein: CAVAPGTADQGTQYF. In DNA, the CDR3 is TGTGCCGTAGCTCCAGGGACAGCCGACCAAGGGACCCAGTACTTC.

This clonotype was recorded a few times. V gene TRBV7-9 combines with J gene TRBJ2-1, with D possibly being TRBD2 (5 bases). Trimming took 4 bases from V and 8 from J, leaving 18 bases between them. CDR3 length: 15 amino acids. In germline, CDR1 is SEHNR, CDR2 FQNEAQ (reference sequence). The CDR3: CASSWVVIGSDEQFF. The CDR3 DNA sequence: TGTGCCAGCAGCTGGGTAGTAATTGGGAGCGATGAGCAGTTCTTC.

The rearrangement joins TRBV11-2 to TRBJ2-3; D is possibly TRBD1 (6 bases). This CDR3 is built from 15 residues. Trimming cost V 1 base and J 5 bases, with 13 bases left between them. CDR1 and CDR2 from the germline V gene are SGHAT and FQNNGV. DNA of the CDR3: TGTGCCAGCAGCTTAGTCCCTAGGGGGATAGATACGCAGTATTTT. Its translation is CASSLVPRGIDTQYF.

This clonotype was observed many times. V and J are TRBV12-3 or TRBV12-4 and TRBJ1-2; 7 bases fit TRBD1. With V trimmed by 6 bases and J by 8 bases, 12 bases remained unmatched. The CDR3 contains 14 residues. The CDR3 protein is CASSPGTVREGYTF. DNA for the CDR3: TGTGCCAGCAGCCCAGGGACAGTGAGAGAGGGCTACACCTTC.

At least ten counts were recorded for this clonotype. The V call is TRBV20-1, the J call TRBJ2-1, with a tentative D call TRBD2 (6 bases). This CDR3 has 14 residues. Germline-derived CDR1 and CDR2 are DFQATT and SNEGSKA (reference sequence). The V gene lost 2 bases and the J gene lost 8 bases, with 16 bases spanning the gap. The CDR3 sequence is CSARWGLLTDEQFF. The CDR3 nucleotides are TGCAGTGCTAGATGGGGACTGCTGACGGATGAGCAGTTCTTC.

This clonotype was seen only a few times. The chain carries TRBV27 and TRBJ1-6; 7 bases line up with TRBD1. CDR1 and CDR2 from the germline V gene are MNHEY and SMNVEV (reference sequence). The CDR3 has 15 amino acids. V lost 5 bases and J lost 3; bases outside the gene matches: 4. CDR3 DNA: TGTGCCAGCAGTCGCGGGACAGACTATAATTCACCCCTCCACTTT. Its protein product is CASSRGTDYNSPLHF.

This clonotype was found many times. V is TRBV4-1 and J is TRBJ2-7; D possibly corresponds to TRBD1 (6 bases). V was pared by 4 bases and J by 2 bases, with 9 bases between. This CDR3 has 13 amino acids. Germline V gene sequence: CDR1 MGHRA, CDR2 YSYEKL. The CDR3 sequence is CASSPGQTYEQYF. The CDR3 DNA is TGCGCCAGCAGCCCCGGACAGACCTACGAGCAGTACTTC.

This clonotype occurred many times. J is TRBJ1-2 and V is TRBV28; no firm D call. Per germline, CDR1 MDHEN and CDR2 SYDVKM. The ends were cut back, 6 bases at V and 4 bases at J, with 15 bases in the middle. CDR3 length: 14 residues. As DNA, the CDR3 is TGTGCCAGCAGCCCTTTGGAGGGAGTCTATGGCTACACCTTC. Residues: CASSPLEGVYGYTF.

The sample holds many counts of this clonotype. The V and J genes are TRBV21-1 and TRBJ2-3; the table assigns TRBD1, which was not confirmed against the DNA. TRBV21-1 is reported as a pseudogene. The CDR3 length is 17 residues. Here the CDR3 reads CASSKGEGQRGSDTQYF. DNA of the CDR3: TGTGCCAGCAGCAAAGGTGAGGGACAAAGGGGATCAGATACGCAGTATTTT.

The chain is built from TRBV13 and TRBJ2-2; the D is unclear. The V gene lost 0 bases and the J gene lost 4 bases, with 6 bases spanning the gap. Germline V CDR1 and CDR2: PRHDT, FYEKMQ (reference sequence). The CDR3 loop spans 14 amino acids. The CDR3 DNA reads TGTGCCAGCAGCTTAGGAGCTAGCACCGGGGAGCTGTTTTTT. Amino acids: CASSLGASTGELFF.

The table lists this clonotype with many counts. The chain recombines TRBV6-6 with TRBJ2-5; D is unresolved. CDR3 length: 14 amino acids. Germline V gives CDR1 MNHNY, CDR2 SVGAGI (reference sequence). Trimming removed 2 bases from V and 1 base from J, with 8 bases in between. CDR3 nucleotides: TGTGCCAGCAGTTACACAGCACCCCAAGAGACCCAGTACTTC. Translating it yields CASSYTAPQETQYF.

Many counts were recorded for this clonotype. The genes are TRBV20-1 and TRBJ2-7; the match to TRBD2 covers 14 bases. J lost 6 bases, V lost 3 bases, and 4 bases had no gene match. Germline V gives CDR1 DFQATT, CDR2 SNEGSKA (reference sequence). CDR3 size: 14 residues. In DNA form, the CDR3 reads TGCAGTGCTAGGGGGACTAGCGGGGGCGCCGAGCAGTACTTC. It translates to CSARGTSGGAEQYF.

This clonotype was detected ten times or more. V gene TRBV6-6 combines with J gene TRBJ1-1; D remains unclear. This CDR3 has 16 residues. V lost 0 bases and J 3 bases, leaving 14 bases between the germline ends. Per the germline V gene, CDR1 is MNHNY and CDR2 is SVGAGI (reference sequence). CDR3 residues: CASSYSKHSGDTEAFF. The CDR3 bases are TGTGCCAGCAGTTACTCGAAGCACAGTGGGGACACTGAAGCTTTCTTT.

This clonotype was counted between two and nine times. The genes are TRBV10-2 and TRBJ2-2; D is unresolved. The ends were cut back, 6 bases at V and 6 bases at J, with 11 bases in the middle. Germline V gives CDR1 WSHSY, CDR2 SAAADI. The CDR3 contains 13 residues. DNA of the CDR3: TGCGCCAGCAGGCCCCGTGGTCCCGGGGAGCTGTTTTTT. This encodes CASRPRGPGELFF.

Many counts were recorded for this clonotype. This chain joins TRBV6-1 and TRBJ2-7; TRBD2 is a possible D gene (5 bases). CDR1 and CDR2 (germline): MNHNS, SASEGT. V was pared by 2 bases and J by 2 bases, with 13 bases between. CDR3 length: 15 residues. The CDR3 spells CASSEWGATTYEQYF. The CDR3 DNA follows: TGTGCCAGCAGTGAATGGGGAGCGACCACCTACGAGCAGTACTTC.

This clonotype was recorded many times. The chain employs TRBV14 and TRBJ1-1; the D gene is possibly TRBD1 (6 bases). Between the trimmed V and J ends, which lost 4 bases and 7 bases, there was a span of 13 bases. The germline gives CDR1 SGHDN, CDR2 FVKESK. The CDR3 has 13 amino acids. CDR3 coding DNA: TGTGCCAGCAGCCTGGTGCAGGGGATTGAAGCTTTCTTT. Encoded protein: CASSLVQGIEAFF.

This clonotype was detected a few times. A much larger clone lies a single base off, so this may be a read error. As the CDR3 is not closed by the conserved phenylalanine or tryptophan, this likely results from a read error. The V gene is TRBV29-1, the J gene TRBJ1-3; D is uncertain. Germline V lookup: CDR1 SQVTM, CDR2 ANQGSEA. This CDR3 is built from 12 residues. Trimming took 7 bases from V and 5 from J, leaving 12 bases between them. This chain's CDR3 is CSAQVPRNTIYS. CDR3 coding DNA: TGCAGCGCCCAGGTCCCACGAAACACCATATATTCT.

This rearrangement joins TRBV6-5 to TRBJ2-1; 9 bases agree with TRBD1. This CDR3 comprises 14 residues. Germline CDR1 reads MNHEY; CDR2 reads SVGAGI. Losses at the gene ends were 5 bases for V and 5 bases for J; bases not matched to a gene: 4. The CDR3 region has the DNA TGTGCCAGCAGTCCGGGACAGGGTAACAATGAGCAGTTCTTC. The encoded protein is CASSPGQGNNEQFF.

In this sample, this clonotype turned up many times. This sequence joins TRBV4-1 and TRBJ1-1; no firm D call. The CDR3 consists of 13 residues. CDR1 is MGHRA, CDR2 YSYEKL, per germline. Trimming shortened V by 6 bases and J by 3 bases, and 11 bases separated the two germline ends. CDR3 amino acids: CASSQPTHTEAFF. The CDR3 DNA sequence: TGCGCCAGCAGTCAACCGACCCACACTGAAGCTTTCTTT.